This TCR beta chain was identified in a study of T-cell reconstitution after alpha-beta-depleted transplantation in children. This clonotype was observed a few times. The target antigen is unknown. From germline, CDR1 is DFQATT and CDR2 SNEGSKA (reference sequence). This CDR3 region has 15 residues. The ends lost 2 bases at V and 3 bases at J; junction bases unmatched: 6. During its preparation, the TCRbeta library received unique molecular identifiers. TCRdb recomputed calls from the PCR reads with MiXCR, one row per CDR3 protein. The data hold 200,000 to 250,000 distinct CDR3 sequences, with roughly 25% observed a single time. Study-wide points: High day-60 TCRbeta diversity in some patients came from surviving recipient T cells and thymic progenitors. Newly produced T cells mostly accounted for T-cell counts and diversity one year post-transplant.

V is TRBV20-1 and J is TRBJ2-2; TRBD2 matches at 7 bases. This TCR was sampled from a female patient between 2 and 15 years old who had a stem cell transplant for congenital amegakaryocytic thrombocytopenia, so the T cells may come from the graft donor. The sample was PBMCs, mostly from graft donor cells, taken 360 days after TCRalphabeta/CD19-depleted stem cell transplant. DNA of the CDR3: TGCAGTGCTAGAAGGGCGGGAGTCCACACCGGGGAGCTGTTTTTT. This translates into CSARRAGVHTGELFF.